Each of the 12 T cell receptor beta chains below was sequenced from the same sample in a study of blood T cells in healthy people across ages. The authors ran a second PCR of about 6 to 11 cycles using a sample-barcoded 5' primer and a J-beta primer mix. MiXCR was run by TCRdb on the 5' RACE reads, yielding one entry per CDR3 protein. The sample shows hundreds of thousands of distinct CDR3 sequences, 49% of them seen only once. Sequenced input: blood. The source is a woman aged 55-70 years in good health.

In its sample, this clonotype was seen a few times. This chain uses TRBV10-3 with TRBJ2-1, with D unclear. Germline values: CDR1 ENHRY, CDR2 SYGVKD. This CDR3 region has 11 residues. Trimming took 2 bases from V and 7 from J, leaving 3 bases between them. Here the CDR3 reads CAISEANEQFF. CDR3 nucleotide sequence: TGTGCCATCAGTGAGGCTAATGAGCAGTTCTTC.

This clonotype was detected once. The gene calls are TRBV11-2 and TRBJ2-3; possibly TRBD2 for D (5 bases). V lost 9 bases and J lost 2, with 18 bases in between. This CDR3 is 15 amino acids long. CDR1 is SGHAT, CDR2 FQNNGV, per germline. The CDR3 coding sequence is TGTGCCAGTAGCGCACACGGAGGTGACACAGATACGCAGTATTTT. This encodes CASSAHGGDTDTQYF.

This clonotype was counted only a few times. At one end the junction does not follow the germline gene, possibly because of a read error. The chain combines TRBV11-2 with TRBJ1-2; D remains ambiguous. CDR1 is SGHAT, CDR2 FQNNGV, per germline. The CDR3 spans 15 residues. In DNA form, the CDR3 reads TGTGCCAGCAGCCTAGAGGTGGAGGGTAACTATGGCTACACCTTC. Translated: CASSLEVEGNYGYTF.

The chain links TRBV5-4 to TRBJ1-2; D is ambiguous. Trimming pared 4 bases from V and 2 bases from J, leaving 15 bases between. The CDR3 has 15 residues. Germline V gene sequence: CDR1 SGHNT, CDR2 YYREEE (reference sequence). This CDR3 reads CASSLAAGWNYGYTF. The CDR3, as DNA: TGTGCCAGCAGCCTCGCGGCGGGCTGGAACTATGGCTACACCTTC.

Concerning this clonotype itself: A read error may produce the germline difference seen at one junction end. CDR3 nucleotides: TGTGCCAGCAGCTTTTCTTTGGTCACTGAAACTTTCTTT. Amino acids: CASSFSLVTETFF. The chain couples TRBV7-2 to TRBJ1-1; unclear D gene. The CDR3 consists of 13 residues. Germline V gene sequence: CDR1 SGHTA, CDR2 FQGNSA. Together with reference TRBV7-2 and TRBJ1-1, the CDR3 gives the full variable domain: GAGVSQSPSNKVTEKGKDVELRCDPISGHTALYWYRQSLGQGLEFLIYFQGNSAPDKSGLPSDRFSAERTGGSVSTLTIQRTQQEDSAVYLCASSFSLVTETFFGQGTRLTVV.

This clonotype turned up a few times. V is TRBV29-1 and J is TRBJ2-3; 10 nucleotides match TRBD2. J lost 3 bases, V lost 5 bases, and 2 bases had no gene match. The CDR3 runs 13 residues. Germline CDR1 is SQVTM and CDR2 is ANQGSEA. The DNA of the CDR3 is TGCAGCGTTAGCGGGAGGGCAACAGATACGCAGTATTTT. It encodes CSVSGRATDTQYF.

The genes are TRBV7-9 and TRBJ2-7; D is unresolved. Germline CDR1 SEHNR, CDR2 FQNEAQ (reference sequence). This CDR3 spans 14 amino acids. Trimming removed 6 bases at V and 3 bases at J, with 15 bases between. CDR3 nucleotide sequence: TGTGCCAGCAGTTCCCGATTCCCGGACTACGAGCAGTACTTC. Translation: CASSSRFPDYEQYF.

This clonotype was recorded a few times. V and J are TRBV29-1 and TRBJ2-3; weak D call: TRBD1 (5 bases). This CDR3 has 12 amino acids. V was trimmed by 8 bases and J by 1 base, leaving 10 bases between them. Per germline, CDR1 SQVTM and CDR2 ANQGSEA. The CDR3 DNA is TGCAGCATTCTGACAGGCACAGATACGCAGTATTTT. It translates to CSILTGTDTQYF.

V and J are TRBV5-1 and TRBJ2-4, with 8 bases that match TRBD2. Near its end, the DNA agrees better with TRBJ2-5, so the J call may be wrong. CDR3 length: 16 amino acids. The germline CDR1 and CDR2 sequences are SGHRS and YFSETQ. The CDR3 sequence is CASSLPTGGLGGTQYF. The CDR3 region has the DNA TGCGCCAGCAGCTTACCGACGGGAGGGCTTGGGGGGACCCAGTACTTC.

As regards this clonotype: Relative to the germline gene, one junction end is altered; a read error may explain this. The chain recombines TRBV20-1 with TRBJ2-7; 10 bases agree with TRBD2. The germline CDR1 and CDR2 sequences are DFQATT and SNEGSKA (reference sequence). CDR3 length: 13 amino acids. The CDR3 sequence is CSPSGSQGYEQYF. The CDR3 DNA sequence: TGCAGTCCTAGCGGGAGTCAGGGCTACGAGCAGTACTTC.

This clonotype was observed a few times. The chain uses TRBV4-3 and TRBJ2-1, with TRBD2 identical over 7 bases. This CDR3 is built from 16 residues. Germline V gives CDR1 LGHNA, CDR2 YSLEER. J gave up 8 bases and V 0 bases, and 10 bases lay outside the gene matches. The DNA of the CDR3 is TGCGCCAGCAGCCAAGAATGGGGGAGGGCCTTGGATGAGCAGTTCTTC. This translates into CASSQEWGRALDEQFF.

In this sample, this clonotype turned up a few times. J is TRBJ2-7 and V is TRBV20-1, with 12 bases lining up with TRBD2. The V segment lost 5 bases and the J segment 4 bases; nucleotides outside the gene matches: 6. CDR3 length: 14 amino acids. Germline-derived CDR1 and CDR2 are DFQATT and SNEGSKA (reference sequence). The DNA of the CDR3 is TGCAGTGCTTGGACTAGCGGGATTGGTTACGAGCAGTACTTC. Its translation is CSAWTSGIGYEQYF.